This T cell receptor (beta chain) was sequenced for a study of cytomegalovirus exposure and HLA in healthy donors. Concerning this clone itself: Antigen unknown.

The donors comprised healthy bone marrow donors. 60 Vbeta and 13 Jbeta primers were used in PCR. Assay used: immunoSEQ multiplex PCR; TCRdb lists only in-frame clones, some missing. The sample has 190,000 or so clones; the top ten hold roughly 0.74%. Overall study results and limits: TCR beta chains numbering more than 150 were designated cytomegalovirus-associated. On later analysis, the bulk of CMV-associated TCR beta chains appeared to be HLA-restricted. Earlier analysis found most TCR beta V segments productive about 87% or about 30% of the time.

The CDR3 is 14 amino acids. Trimming left V 6 bases short and J 1 base short, with 14 bases between. CDR1 and CDR2 (germline): SQVTM, ANQGSEA. This TCR was sampled from a boy younger than 18 in good health and CMV-seronegative. This chain links TRBV29-1 with TRBJ2-3; D is unclear. The sequenced sample consisted of PBMCs. The chain's CDR3 is CSVADPKGTDTQYF. CDR3 DNA: TGCAGCGTGGCCGATCCGAAAGGCACAGATACGCAGTATTTT.